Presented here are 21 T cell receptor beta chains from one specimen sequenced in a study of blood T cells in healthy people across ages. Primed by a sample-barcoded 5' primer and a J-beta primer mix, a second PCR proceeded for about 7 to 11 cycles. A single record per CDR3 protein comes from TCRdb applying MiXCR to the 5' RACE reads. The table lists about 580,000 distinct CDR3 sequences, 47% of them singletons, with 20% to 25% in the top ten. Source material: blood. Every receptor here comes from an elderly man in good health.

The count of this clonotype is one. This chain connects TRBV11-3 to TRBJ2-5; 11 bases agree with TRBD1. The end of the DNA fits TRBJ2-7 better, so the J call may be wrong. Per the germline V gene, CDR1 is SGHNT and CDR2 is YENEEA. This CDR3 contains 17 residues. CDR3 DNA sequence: TGTGCCAGCAGAGGACAGGGGGCATCCAGAGTTAACTACGAGCAGTACTTC. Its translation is CASRGQGASRVNYEQYF.

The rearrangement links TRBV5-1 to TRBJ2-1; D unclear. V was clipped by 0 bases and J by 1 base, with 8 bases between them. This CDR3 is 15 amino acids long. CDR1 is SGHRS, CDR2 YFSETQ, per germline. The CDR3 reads CASSLGAVSYNEQFF. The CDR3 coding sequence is TGCGCCAGCAGCTTGGGGGCAGTTTCCTACAATGAGCAGTTCTTC.

The CDR3 reads CASSLNSRLAGLVETQYF. The CDR3 nucleotides are TGTGCCAGCAGCCTCAACTCCCGACTAGCGGGATTGGTGGAGACCCAGTACTTC. This chain connects TRBV7-8 to TRBJ2-5, with 11 bases lining up with TRBD2. V lost 5 bases and J lost 5; bases outside the gene matches: 16. The CDR3 totals 18 residues. Germline values: CDR1 SGHVS, CDR2 FQNEAQ.

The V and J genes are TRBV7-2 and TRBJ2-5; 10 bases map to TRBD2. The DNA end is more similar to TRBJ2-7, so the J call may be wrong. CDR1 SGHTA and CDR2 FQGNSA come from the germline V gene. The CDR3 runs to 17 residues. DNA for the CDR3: TGTGCCAGCAGCTTAGTTGCCCCAGCGGGAGGGCCTTACGAGCAGTACTTC. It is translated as CASSLVAPAGGPYEQYF.

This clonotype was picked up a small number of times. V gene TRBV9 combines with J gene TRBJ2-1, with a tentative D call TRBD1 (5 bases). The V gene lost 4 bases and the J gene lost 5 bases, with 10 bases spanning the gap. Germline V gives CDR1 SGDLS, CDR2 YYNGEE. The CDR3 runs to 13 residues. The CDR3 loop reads CASSRLTDNEQFF. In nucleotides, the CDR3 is TGTGCCAGCAGCCGTCTGACAGACAATGAGCAGTTCTTC.

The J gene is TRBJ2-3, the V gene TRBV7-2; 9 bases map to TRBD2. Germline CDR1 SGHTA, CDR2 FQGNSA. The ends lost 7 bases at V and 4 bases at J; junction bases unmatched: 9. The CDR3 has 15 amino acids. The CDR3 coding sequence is TGTGCCAGCATTCTGGGCGGGAGGGGATCAGATACGCAGTATTTT. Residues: CASILGGRGSDTQYF.

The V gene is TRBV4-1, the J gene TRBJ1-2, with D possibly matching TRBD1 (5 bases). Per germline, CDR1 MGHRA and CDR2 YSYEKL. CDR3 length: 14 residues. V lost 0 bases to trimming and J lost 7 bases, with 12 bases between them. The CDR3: CASSQDEGTCGYTF. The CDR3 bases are TGCGCCAGCAGCCAAGATGAAGGGACCTGTGGCTACACCTTC.

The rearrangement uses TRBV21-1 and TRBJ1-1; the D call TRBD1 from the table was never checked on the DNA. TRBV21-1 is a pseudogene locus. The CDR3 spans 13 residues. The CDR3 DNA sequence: TGTGCCAGCAGCAAAAATGGGGCGTCTGAAGCTTTCTTT. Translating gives CASSKNGASEAFF.

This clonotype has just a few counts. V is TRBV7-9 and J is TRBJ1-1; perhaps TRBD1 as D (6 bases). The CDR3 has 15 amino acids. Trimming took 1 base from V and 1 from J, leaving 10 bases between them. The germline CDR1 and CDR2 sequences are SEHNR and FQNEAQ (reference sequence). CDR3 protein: CASSLGGRGNTEAFF. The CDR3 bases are TGTGCCAGCAGCTTAGGTGGCAGGGGGAACACTGAAGCTTTCTTT.

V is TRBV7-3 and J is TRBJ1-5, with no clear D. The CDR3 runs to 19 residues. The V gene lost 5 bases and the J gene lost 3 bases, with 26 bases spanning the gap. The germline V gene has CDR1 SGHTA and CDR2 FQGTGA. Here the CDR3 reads CASSPTWTVWVHYNQPQHF. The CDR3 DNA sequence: TGTGCCAGCAGCCCAACGTGGACGGTATGGGTGCACTACAATCAGCCCCAGCATTTT.

This chain's CDR3 is CASSLEVGVGQETQYF. DNA for the CDR3: TGTGCCAGCAGCTTAGAGGTGGGAGTGGGGCAGGAGACCCAGTACTTC. This chain uses TRBV7-2 with TRBJ2-5; D may correspond to TRBD1 or TRBD2 (5 bases each). CDR3 length: 16 residues. The germline V gene encodes CDR1 SGHTA and CDR2 FQGNSA. V lost 1 base and J lost 5, with 17 bases in between.

The CDR3 loop reads CASSTLGGASYEQYF. DNA for the CDR3: TGTGCCAGCAGTACCTTGGGGGGGGCTTCCTACGAGCAGTACTTC. This chain connects TRBV28 to TRBJ2-7; perhaps TRBD2 as D (7 bases). Germline loops: CDR1 MDHEN, CDR2 SYDVKM. This CDR3 is built from 15 residues. V lost 5 bases and J lost 1, with 15 bases in between.

CDR3 protein: CASTVRVRGNTEAFF. CDR3 nucleotides: TGTGCCAGCACCGTGAGGGTCAGGGGGAACACTGAAGCTTTCTTT. The rearrangement joins TRBV21-1 to TRBJ1-1; the table's D gene call, TRBD1, was not cross checked with the DNA. TRBV21-1 is a pseudogene segment. The CDR3 extends over 15 amino acids.

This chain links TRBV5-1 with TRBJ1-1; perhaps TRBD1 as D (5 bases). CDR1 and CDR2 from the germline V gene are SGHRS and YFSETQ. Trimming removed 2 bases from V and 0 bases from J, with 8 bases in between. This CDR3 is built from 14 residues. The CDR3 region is CASSLGHMNTEAFF. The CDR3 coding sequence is TGCGCCAGCAGCTTAGGACACATGAACACTGAAGCTTTCTTT.

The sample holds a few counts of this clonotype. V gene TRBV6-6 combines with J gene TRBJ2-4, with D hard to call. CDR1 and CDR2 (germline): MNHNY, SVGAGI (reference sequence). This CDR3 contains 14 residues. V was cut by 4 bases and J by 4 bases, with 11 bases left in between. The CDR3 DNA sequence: TGTGCCAGCAGTTCCCTGGGGATTAAAAACATTCAGTACTTC. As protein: CASSSLGIKNIQYF.

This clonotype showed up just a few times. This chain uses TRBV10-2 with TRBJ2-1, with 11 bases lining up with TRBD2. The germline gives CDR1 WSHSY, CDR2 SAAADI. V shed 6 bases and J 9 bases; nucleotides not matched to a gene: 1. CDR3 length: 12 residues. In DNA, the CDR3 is TGCGCCAGCAGAACTAGCGGGGGTGAGCAGTTCTTC. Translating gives CASRTSGGEQFF.

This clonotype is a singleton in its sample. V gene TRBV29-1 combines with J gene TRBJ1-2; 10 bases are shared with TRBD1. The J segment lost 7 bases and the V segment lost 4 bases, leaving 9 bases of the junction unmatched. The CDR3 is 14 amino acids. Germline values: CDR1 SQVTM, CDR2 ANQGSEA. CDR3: CSVGAGQGVGGYTF. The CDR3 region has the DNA TGCAGCGTTGGAGCCGGACAGGGGGTCGGTGGCTACACCTTC.

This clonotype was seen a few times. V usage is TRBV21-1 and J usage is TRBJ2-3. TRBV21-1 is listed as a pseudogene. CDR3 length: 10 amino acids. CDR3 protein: CASSPPTQYF. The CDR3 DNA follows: TGTGCCAGCAGCCCACCTACGCAGTATTTT.

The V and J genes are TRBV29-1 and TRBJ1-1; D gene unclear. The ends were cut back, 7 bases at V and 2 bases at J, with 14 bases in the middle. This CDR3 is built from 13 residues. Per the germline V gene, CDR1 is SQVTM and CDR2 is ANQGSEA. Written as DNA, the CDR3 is TGCAGCGCGCTATATCTAGAAAACACTGAAGCTTTCTTT. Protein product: CSALYLENTEAFF.

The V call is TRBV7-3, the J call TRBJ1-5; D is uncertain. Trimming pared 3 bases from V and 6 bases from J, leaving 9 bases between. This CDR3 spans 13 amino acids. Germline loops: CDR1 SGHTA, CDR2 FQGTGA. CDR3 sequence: CASSLQAGQPQHF. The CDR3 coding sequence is TGTGCCAGCAGCTTGCAGGCCGGTCAGCCCCAGCATTTT.

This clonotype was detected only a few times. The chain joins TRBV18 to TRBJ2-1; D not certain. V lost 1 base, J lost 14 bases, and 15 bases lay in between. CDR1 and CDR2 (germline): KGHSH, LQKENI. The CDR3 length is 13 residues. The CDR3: CASSPQSEFLEFF. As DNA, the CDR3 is TGTGCCAGCTCACCACAGTCCGAATTTCTAGAGTTCTTC.